One sample yielded the 18 T cell receptor beta chains listed below, sequenced in a study of T cell changes during pregnancy in multiple sclerosis. Sequenced by immunoSEQ multiplex PCR; TCRdb stores in-frame clones only, minus some. The sample carries roughly 89,000 clones, approximately 94% recorded once. The sequencing here drew on peripheral blood, taken in the third trimester of pregnancy. The receptors shown here come from a female donor with multiple sclerosis, enrolled in a pregnancy study.

This sequence joins TRBV4-2 and TRBJ2-3; 9 nucleotides line up with TRBD2. The CDR3 has 16 residues. CDR1 and CDR2 (germline): LGHNA, YNFKEQ. V lost 3 bases to trimming and J lost 0 bases; unmatched junction nucleotides: 4. The CDR3 loop is CASSHPTSGSTDTQYF. For the CDR3, the DNA is TGTGCCAGCAGCCACCCGACTAGCGGAAGCACAGATACGCAGTATTTT.

The chain joins TRBV10-3 to TRBJ2-1, with 10 bases matching TRBD1. Germline V gene lookup returns CDR1 ENHRY and CDR2 SYGVKD. With 4 bases clipped from V and 10 bases from J, the junction kept 4 bases outside the gene matches. CDR3 length equals 13 residues. The CDR3 reads CAISGQGAGEQFF. The CDR3 region has the DNA TGTGCCATCAGTGGACAGGGGGCGGGGGAGCAGTTCTTC.

This sequence joins TRBV19 and TRBJ1-4; no firm D call. Germline values: CDR1 LNHDA, CDR2 SQIVND (reference sequence). V lost 5 bases, J lost 6 bases, and 16 bases lay in between. The CDR3 length is 15 residues. This chain's CDR3 is CASSLPGGFDEKLFF. CDR3 in DNA: TGTGCCAGTAGTCTCCCTGGAGGGTTTGATGAAAAACTGTTTTTT.

The V gene is TRBV7-9, the J gene TRBJ1-1; 8 nucleotides line up with TRBD1. Germline lookup yields CDR1 SEHNR and CDR2 FQNEAQ (reference sequence). V lost 5 bases and J lost 7; bases outside the gene matches: 6. The CDR3 runs 13 residues. This CDR3 is CASSQPDRVEAFF. In nucleotides, the CDR3 is TGTGCCAGCAGCCAACCGGACAGGGTTGAAGCTTTCTTT. Using reference TRBV7-9 and TRBJ1-1 for the parts outside the CDR3, the full variable domain is DTGVSQNPRHKITKRGQNVTFRCDPISEHNRLYWYRQTLGQGPEFLTYFQNEAQLEKSRLLSDRFSAERPKGSFSTLEIQRTEQGDSAMYLCASSQPDRVEAFFGQGTRLTVV.

The chain uses TRBV7-9 and TRBJ2-7; D is undetermined. Germline values: CDR1 SEHNR, CDR2 FQNEAQ (reference sequence). With 3 bases removed from V and 6 bases from J, the gap between germline ends came to 6 bases. The CDR3 covers 11 residues. The CDR3 protein is CASSFGSEQYF. DNA for the CDR3: TGTGCCAGCAGCTTTGGCAGCGAGCAGTACTTC.

The chain carries TRBV9 and TRBJ2-1; 10 bases match TRBD2. CDR1 is SGDLS, CDR2 YYNGEE, per germline. With 3 bases clipped from V and 1 base from J, the junction kept 7 bases outside the gene matches. This CDR3 spans 17 amino acids. CDR3 DNA: TGTGCCAGCAGCGGAGTACTAGCGGGGCTTTCCTACAATGAGCAGTTCTTC. Its protein product is CASSGVLAGLSYNEQFF.

The rearrangement uses TRBV7-9 and TRBJ2-1; a possible D gene is TRBD2 (5 bases). The CDR3 runs to 14 residues. CDR1 is SEHNR and CDR2 is FQNEAQ in the germline V gene (reference sequence). Between the trimmed V and J ends, which lost 4 bases and 4 bases, there was a span of 11 bases. The CDR3, as DNA: TGTGCCAGCAGCTGGGTCCCGGGGTACAATGAGCAGTTCTTC. This encodes CASSWVPGYNEQFF.

The chain employs TRBV7-2 and TRBJ2-1; maybe TRBD2 (5 bases). Trimming stripped 5 bases from V and 3 bases from J, with 23 bases between. This CDR3 comprises 18 residues. The germline V gene has CDR1 SGHTA and CDR2 FQGNSA. The CDR3 sequence: CASSPEVGAMPDYNEQFF. In nucleotides, the CDR3 is TGTGCCAGCAGCCCAGAGGTGGGAGCAATGCCCGACTACAATGAGCAGTTCTTC. Looking up the rest from reference TRBV7-2 and TRBJ2-1 gives the full variable domain: GAGVSQSPSNKVTEKGKDVELRCDPISGHTALYWYRQSLGQGLEFLIYFQGNSAPDKSGLPSDRFSAERTGGSVSTLTIQRTQQEDSAVYLCASSPEVGAMPDYNEQFFGPGTRLTVL.

This clone was detected only once. V gene TRBV18 combines with J gene TRBJ2-2; TRBD2 might be the D (6 bases). Germline CDR1 KGHSH, CDR2 LQKENI. The germline V and J ends were trimmed by 3 bases and 0 bases, with 8 bases remaining between them. This CDR3 has 15 residues. CDR3 bases: TGTGCCAGCTCACCGGCTAGCGCGAACACCGGGGAGCTGTTTTTT. It is translated as CASSPASANTGELFF.

The chain joins TRBV6-5 to TRBJ2-4; D may be TRBD2 (5 bases). The germline V and J ends were trimmed by 6 bases and 10 bases, with 13 bases remaining between them. CDR1 is MNHEY, CDR2 SVGAGI, per germline. CDR3 length equals 12 residues. The DNA of the CDR3 is TGTGCCAGCAGCTTCGACGGGAAAATTCAGTACTTC. It specifies CASSFDGKIQYF.

The chain uses TRBV5-1 and TRBJ2-2; 10 bases fit TRBD1. The CDR3 has 15 amino acids. V gave up 4 bases and J gave up 4 bases; unmatched junction bases: 4. The germline V gene has CDR1 SGHRS and CDR2 YFSETQ. CDR3 bases: TGCGCCAGCAGCCAGACAGGGGGCGCCACCGGGGAGCTGTTTTTT. It specifies CASSQTGGATGELFF.

This sequence joins TRBV10-3 and TRBJ2-1; the match to TRBD2 covers 7 bases. V lost 9 bases to trimming and J lost 7 bases; unmatched junction nucleotides: 12. Germline V gene sequence: CDR1 ENHRY, CDR2 SYGVKD. This CDR3 is 14 amino acids long. CDR3 in DNA: TGTGCCATAACTGGGGATAGCGGGCGTAATGAGCAGTTCTTC. Residues: CAITGDSGRNEQFF.

The chain has TRBV28 and TRBJ1-2; 11 bases fit TRBD1. V shed 6 bases, J shed 7 bases, and the junction held 10 bases outside the gene matches. The CDR3 extends over 15 amino acids. CDR1 MDHEN and CDR2 SYDVKM come from the germline V gene. The CDR3 DNA reads TGTGCCAGCAGCCGAACGGACAGGGGGCGCCTTGGCTACACCTTC. Its translation is CASSRTDRGRLGYTF.

The chain is built from TRBV9 and TRBJ1-1, with 9 bases identical to TRBD1. The V gene end was trimmed by 3 bases and the J gene end by 2 bases; junction bases not matched to a gene: 5. This CDR3 region has 15 residues. Germline loops: CDR1 SGDLS, CDR2 YYNGEE. For the CDR3, the DNA is TGTGCCAGCAGCGCCCGGACAGGGGCTAACACTGAAGCTTTCTTT. Translated, it gives CASSARTGANTEAFF.

The rearrangement uses TRBV18 and TRBJ2-7; 12 bases match TRBD2. After removal of 4 bases from V and 4 bases from J, the junction contained 11 bases not matched to a gene. The CDR3 loop spans 17 amino acids. Germline V lookup: CDR1 KGHSH, CDR2 LQKENI. CDR3 protein: CASSREQLAGGPYEQYF. Here the CDR3 DNA reads TGTGCCAGCTCACGAGAGCAACTAGCGGGAGGCCCTTACGAGCAGTACTTC.

This chain links TRBV4-2 with TRBJ1-2, with 8 nucleotides matching TRBD1. Germline-derived CDR1 and CDR2 are LGHNA and YNFKEQ. The CDR3 consists of 15 residues. The trim removed 3 bases at V and 7 bases at J, leaving 10 bases unmatched. CDR3 residues: CASSHGLTGESGYTF. CDR3 nucleotides: TGTGCCAGCAGCCATGGGCTGACAGGGGAGAGTGGCTACACCTTC.

The rearrangement joins TRBV28 to TRBJ2-7; D might be TRBD2 (5 bases). The germline V gene encodes CDR1 MDHEN and CDR2 SYDVKM. This CDR3 contains 14 residues. Trimming pared 7 bases from V and 0 bases from J, leaving 13 bases between. CDR3 protein: CASISGLSSYEQYF. CDR3 nucleotides: TGTGCCAGCATTTCAGGACTGAGCTCCTACGAGCAGTACTTC. The variable domain in full, completed from reference TRBV28 and TRBJ2-7, reads DVKVTQSSRYLVKRTGEKVFLECVQDMDHENMFWYRQDPGLGLRLIYFSYDVKMKEKGDIPEGYSVSREKKERFSLILESASTNQTSMYLCASISGLSSYEQYFGPGTRLTVT.

This clone was detected only a few times. V and J are TRBV19 and TRBJ1-1, with 12 bases identical to TRBD1. Trimming cost V 7 bases and J 5 bases; bases outside gene matches: 5. The V gene's germline CDR1 is LNHDA and CDR2 SQIVND (reference sequence). The CDR3 spans 14 residues. CDR3 nucleotide sequence: TGTGCCAGTACTCGGGACAGGGGGCAAACTGAAGCTTTCTTT. This translates into CASTRDRGQTEAFF.